This T cell receptor beta chain was documented in a study of blood T cells in healthy people across ages. Study observations and caveats: Diversity was higher, and naive CD4+ cells more numerous, in long-lived donors than in aged donors.

A note on this clonotype: The target antigen is unknown.

Then a second PCR, running about 6 to 11 cycles, was carried out with a sample-barcoded 5' primer and a J-beta primer mix. Every cDNA was tagged by a template-switch adaptor with 12 random nucleotides. TCRdb fed the 5' RACE reads into MiXCR, producing one record per CDR3 protein. This table holds 650,000 to 1,000,000 distinct CDR3 sequences, 46% found once. No fewer than 7 million PBMCs went into each sample. This CDR3 comprises 15 residues. The V end was cut by 0 bases, the J end by 5 bases, with 13 bases between. Per the germline V gene, CDR1 is LGHNA and CDR2 is YSLEER. Sequencing input: blood. The source is a man aged 80 or over in good health. The rearrangement links TRBV4-3 to TRBJ2-5; a weak D match, TRBD1 (7 bases). The CDR3: CASSQDRRGDETQYF. CDR3 sequence (DNA): TGCGCCAGCAGCCAAGATCGCAGGGGGGACGAGACCCAGTACTTC.